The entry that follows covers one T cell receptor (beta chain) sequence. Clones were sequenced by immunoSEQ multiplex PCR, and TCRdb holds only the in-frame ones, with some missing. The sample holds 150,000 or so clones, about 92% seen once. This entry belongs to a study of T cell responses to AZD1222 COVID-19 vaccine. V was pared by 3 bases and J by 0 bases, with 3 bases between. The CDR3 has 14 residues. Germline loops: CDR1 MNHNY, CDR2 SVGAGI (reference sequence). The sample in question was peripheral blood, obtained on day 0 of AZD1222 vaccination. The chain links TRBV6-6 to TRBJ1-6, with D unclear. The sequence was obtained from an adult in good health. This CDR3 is CASSYSSYNSPLHF. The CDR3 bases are TGTGCCAGCAGTTATAGCTCCTATAATTCACCCCTCCACTTT.